The 6 T cell receptor beta chains below all came from one sample that was sequenced in a study of shared clonotypes between healthy human individuals. CD8 cells regarded as naive lacked CD45RO, were positively chosen for CCR7, and omitted terminally differentiated effector memory CD45RA+ cells. The repertoire was sequenced with immunoSEQ multiplex PCR; TCRdb's copy has only in-frame clones and lacks some. The sample has hundreds of thousands of clones, 85% to 95% seen once; the top ten hold nearly 25%. Sequenced material: naive CD8+ T cells sorted from blood. These TCRs come from a man younger than 45 in good health.

This chain joins TRBV28 and TRBJ1-5, with D hard to call. The CDR3 loop spans 12 amino acids. Per the germline V gene, CDR1 is MDHEN and CDR2 is SYDVKM. Trimming took 7 bases from V and 7 from J, leaving 11 bases between them. CDR3 amino acids: CASTRLAQPQHF. DNA for the CDR3: TGTGCCAGCACCCGCCTGGCGCAGCCCCAGCATTTT.

V usage is TRBV7-6 and J usage is TRBJ2-1; D uncertain. The germline V and J ends were trimmed by 0 bases and 8 bases, with 17 bases remaining between them. CDR3 length equals 16 residues. The germline V gene encodes CDR1 SGHVS and CDR2 FNYEAQ. CDR3 sequence reads: CASSLASGGDFDEQFF. In DNA, the CDR3 is TGTGCCAGCAGCTTAGCGTCAGGTGGGGATTTCGATGAGCAGTTCTTC.

The chain couples TRBV6-4 to TRBJ1-4; no clear D gene. Trimming took 10 bases from V and 1 from J, leaving 13 bases between them. CDR3 length: 14 residues. Looked up from germline, CDR1 is MRHNA and CDR2 is SNTAGT. The CDR3 DNA follows: TGTGCCACCGTTGTCGGCGAAACTAATGAAAAACTGTTTTTT. This sequence encodes CATVVGETNEKLFF.

Notes on this clone: Other DNA sequences within the sample encode an identical CDR3. The rearrangement links TRBV27 to TRBJ2-7, with a possible D match to TRBD1 (6 bases). Germline CDR1 MNHEY, CDR2 SMNVEV (reference sequence). The ends were cut back, 5 bases at V and 2 bases at J, with 13 bases in the middle. The CDR3 length is 14 residues. DNA of the CDR3: TGTGCCAGCAGTCTCAGGGGTAGTACCTACGAGCAGTACTTC. Translation gives CASSLRGSTYEQYF.

Comment on this clone: Additional DNA sequences in this sample encode the identical CDR3. The rearrangement links TRBV11-2 to TRBJ2-7, with 7 bases lining up with TRBD1. Per germline, CDR1 SGHAT and CDR2 FQNNGV. CDR3 length: 14 residues. V gave up 1 base and J gave up 3 bases; unmatched junction bases: 3. CDR3 nucleotide sequence: TGTGCCAGCAGCTTAGCCGGGACAGTCTACGAGCAGTACTTC. This codes for CASSLAGTVYEQYF.

The V and J genes are TRBV7-2 and TRBJ2-7; 7 nucleotides agree with TRBD2. In germline, CDR1 is SGHTA, CDR2 FQGNSA. The J segment lost 0 bases and the V segment lost 3 bases, leaving 11 bases of the junction unmatched. The CDR3 is 17 residues long. The CDR3 nucleotides are TGTGCCAGCAGCTTGGTCAGTGCGGGAGAGATCTCCTACGAGCAGTACTTC. Protein: CASSLVSAGEISYEQYF.